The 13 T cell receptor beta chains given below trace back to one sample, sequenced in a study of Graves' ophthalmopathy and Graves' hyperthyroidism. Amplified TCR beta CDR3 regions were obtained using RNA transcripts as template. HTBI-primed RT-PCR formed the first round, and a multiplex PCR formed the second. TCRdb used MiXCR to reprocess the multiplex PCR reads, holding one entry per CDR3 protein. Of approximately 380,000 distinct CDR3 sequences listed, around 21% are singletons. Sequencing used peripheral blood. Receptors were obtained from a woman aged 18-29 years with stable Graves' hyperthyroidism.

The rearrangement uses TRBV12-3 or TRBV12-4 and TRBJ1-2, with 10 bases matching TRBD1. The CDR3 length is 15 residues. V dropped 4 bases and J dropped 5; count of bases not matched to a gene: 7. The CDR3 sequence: CASSSTRGQGYGYTF. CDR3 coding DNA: TGTGCCAGCAGTTCGACCCGGGGACAGGGGTATGGCTACACCTTC.

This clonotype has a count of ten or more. CDR3 sequence: CATSRYGIRYSGNTIYF. In nucleotides, the CDR3 is TGTGCCACCAGCAGATACGGGATTAGGTATTCGGGAAACACCATATATTTT. The chain combines TRBV15 with TRBJ1-3; D gene unclear. The V gene lost 2 bases and the J gene lost 4 bases, with 18 bases spanning the gap. CDR1 LNHNV and CDR2 YYDKDF come from the germline V gene (reference sequence). The CDR3 totals 17 residues.

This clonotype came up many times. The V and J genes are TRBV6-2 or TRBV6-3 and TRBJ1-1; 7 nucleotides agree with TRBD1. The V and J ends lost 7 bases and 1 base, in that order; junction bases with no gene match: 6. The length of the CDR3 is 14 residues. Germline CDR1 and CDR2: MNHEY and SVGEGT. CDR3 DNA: TGTGCCAGCACCTATGGGACAGCGAACACTGAAGCTTTCTTT. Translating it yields CASTYGTANTEAFF.

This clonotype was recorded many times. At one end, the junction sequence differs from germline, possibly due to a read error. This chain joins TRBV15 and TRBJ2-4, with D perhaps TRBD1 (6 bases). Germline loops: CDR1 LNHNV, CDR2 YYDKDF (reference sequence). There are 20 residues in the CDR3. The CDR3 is CATSTTYRDTPKVAKNIKYF. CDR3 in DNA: TGTGCCACCAGCACCACGTACCGGGACACCCCGAAGGTTGCCAAAAACATTAAGTACTTC.

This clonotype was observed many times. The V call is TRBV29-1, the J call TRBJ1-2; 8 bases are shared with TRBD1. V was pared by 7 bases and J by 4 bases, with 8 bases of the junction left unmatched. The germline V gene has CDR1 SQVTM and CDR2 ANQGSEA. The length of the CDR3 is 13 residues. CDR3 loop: CSAGDRGGYGYTF. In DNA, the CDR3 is TGCAGCGCTGGAGACAGGGGAGGCTATGGCTACACCTTC.

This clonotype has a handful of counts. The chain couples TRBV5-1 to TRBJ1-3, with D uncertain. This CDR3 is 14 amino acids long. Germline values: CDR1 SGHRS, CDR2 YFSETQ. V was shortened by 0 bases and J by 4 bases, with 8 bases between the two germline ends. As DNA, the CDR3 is TGCGCCAGCAGCTTGGCATCTATCGGAAACACCATATATTTT. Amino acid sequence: CASSLASIGNTIYF.

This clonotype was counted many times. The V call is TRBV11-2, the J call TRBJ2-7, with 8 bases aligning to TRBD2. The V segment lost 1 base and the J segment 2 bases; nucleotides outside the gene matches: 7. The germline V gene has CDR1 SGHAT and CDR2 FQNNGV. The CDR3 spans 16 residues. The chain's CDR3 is CASSLGFGRAAYEQYF. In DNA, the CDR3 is TGTGCCAGCAGCTTAGGATTCGGGAGGGCGGCCTACGAGCAGTACTTC.

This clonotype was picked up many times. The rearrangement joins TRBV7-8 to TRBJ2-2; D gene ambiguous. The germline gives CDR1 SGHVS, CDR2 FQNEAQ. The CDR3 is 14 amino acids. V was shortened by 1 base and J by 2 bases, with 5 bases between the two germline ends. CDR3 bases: TGTGCCAGCAGCTTAGATATAAACACCGGGGAGCTGTTTTTT. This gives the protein CASSLDINTGELFF.

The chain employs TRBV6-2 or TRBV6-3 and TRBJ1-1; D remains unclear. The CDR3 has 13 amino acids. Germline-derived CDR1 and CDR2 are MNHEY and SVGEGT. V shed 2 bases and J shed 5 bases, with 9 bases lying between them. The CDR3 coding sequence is TGTGCCAGCAGTTACCGGTGGGATACTGAAGCTTTCTTT. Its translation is CASSYRWDTEAFF.

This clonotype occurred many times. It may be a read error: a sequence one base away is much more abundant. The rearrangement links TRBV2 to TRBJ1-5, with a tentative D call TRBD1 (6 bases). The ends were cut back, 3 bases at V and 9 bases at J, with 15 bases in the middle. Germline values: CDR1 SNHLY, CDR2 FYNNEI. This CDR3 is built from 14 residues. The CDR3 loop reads CASSDARGHRPQHF. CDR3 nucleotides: TGTGCCAGCAGTGATGCCAGGGGACACCGGCCCCAGCATTTT.

The CDR3 DNA is TGTGCCAGCAGTATCGGGGAATTGACAGGGGCCTATGGCTACACCTTC. This sequence encodes CASSIGELTGAYGYTF. The chain joins TRBV6-1 to TRBJ1-2, with 8 bases aligning to TRBD1. Germline trimming cut 5 bases from V and 4 bases from J; bases unmatched to any gene: 12. The CDR3 sequence is 16 residues long. The germline gives CDR1 MNHNS, CDR2 SASEGT.

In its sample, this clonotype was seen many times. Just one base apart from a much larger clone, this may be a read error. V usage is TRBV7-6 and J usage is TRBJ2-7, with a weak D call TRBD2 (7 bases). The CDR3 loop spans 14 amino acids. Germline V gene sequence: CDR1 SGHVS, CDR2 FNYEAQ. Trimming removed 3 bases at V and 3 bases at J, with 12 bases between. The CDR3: CASSLGASGYEQYF. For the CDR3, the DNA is TGTGCCAGCAGCTTGGGGGCTAGCGGCTACGAGCAGTACTTC.

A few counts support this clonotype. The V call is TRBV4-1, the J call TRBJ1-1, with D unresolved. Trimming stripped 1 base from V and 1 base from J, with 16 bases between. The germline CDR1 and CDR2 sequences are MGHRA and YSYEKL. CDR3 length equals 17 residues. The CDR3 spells CASSQVGLRRQNTEAFF. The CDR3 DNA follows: TGCGCCAGCAGCCAAGTTGGTTTGAGGCGGCAGAACACTGAAGCTTTCTTT.